The table lists the clone carrying this T cell receptor (beta chain) with a count of one. The entry originates in a study of shared clonotypes between healthy human individuals. About the research overall: Each donor had three CD4 naive, three CD4 memory, two CD8 naive and one CD8 memory plate.

CDR3 length: 15 residues. In germline, CDR1 is SGHKS, CDR2 YYEKEE (reference sequence). V was shortened by 3 bases and J by 3 bases, with 16 bases between the two germline ends. Clones were sequenced by immunoSEQ multiplex PCR, and TCRdb holds only the in-frame ones, with some missing. Here the sample spans about 2.3 million clones, 80% to 95% being singletons. The rearrangement links TRBV5-5 to TRBJ2-7; possibly TRBD1 or TRBD2 for D (5 bases each). The sample consisted of naive CD4+ T cells from PBMCs. The subset denotes: CD45RA+ positively selected. The origin of this receptor is a man in his late teens or twenties in good health. Some clones in this sample may be carry-over from other donors' samples. DNA of the CDR3: TGTGCCAGCAGCTGGGACCGACTGAATCTCTACGAGCAGTACTTC. Translated, it gives CASSWDRLNLYEQYF.